A single sample is the source of the 32 T cell receptor beta chains below, sequenced in a study of T cells in Graves' hyperthyroidism and ophthalmopathy. From RNA transcripts, TCR beta CDR3 regions were amplified. The TCR CDR3 was amplified in a first-round RT-PCR using the HTBI primer set. TCRdb ran MiXCR on the multiplex PCR reads and lists one entry per CDR3 protein. The profile shows around 500,000 distinct CDR3 sequences, 15% to 20% of them singletons. Specimen: blood. Receptors originate from a woman aged 30 to 39 with Graves' ophthalmopathy.

This clonotype appeared a few times. This chain's CDR3 is CASGDPGGNQPQHF. The CDR3 nucleotides read TGTGCCAGCGGAGATCCAGGGGGGAATCAGCCCCAGCATTTT. The chain couples TRBV7-9 to TRBJ1-5, with 7 bases lining up with TRBD1. Looked up from germline, CDR1 is SEHNR and CDR2 is FQNEAQ (reference sequence). The length of the CDR3 is 14 residues. Germline trimming cut 8 bases from V and 4 bases from J; bases unmatched to any gene: 8. Filled out from reference TRBV7-9 and TRBJ1-5, the complete variable domain reads DTGVSQNPRHKITKRGQNVTFRCDPISEHNRLYWYRQTLGQGPEFLTYFQNEAQLEKSRLLSDRFSAERPKGSFSTLEIQRTEQGDSAMYLCASGDPGGNQPQHFGDGTRLSIL.

In its sample, this clonotype was seen a few times. The CDR3 sequence: CASGLAGVENEQFF. In DNA, the CDR3 is TGTGCCAGCGGACTAGCGGGAGTAGAGAATGAGCAGTTCTTC. The chain joins TRBV12-3 or TRBV12-4 to TRBJ2-1; 13 nucleotides line up with TRBD2. V shed 8 bases, J shed 7 bases, and the junction held 5 bases outside the gene matches. CDR3 length equals 14 residues.

The chain couples TRBV10-1 to TRBJ2-3, with D hard to call. This CDR3 comprises 13 residues. V was clipped by 7 bases and J by 6 bases, with 14 bases between them. Germline CDR1 WNHNN, CDR2 SYGVQD (reference sequence). Here the CDR3 reads CASTEKMTDTQYF. The DNA of the CDR3 is TGCGCCAGCACCGAGAAAATGACCGATACGCAGTATTTT.

This clonotype was counted between two and nine times. The CDR3 nucleotides read TGCAGTGCTCGAAATCTGGTACAGGGGCTCTACTATGGCTACACCTTC. This gives the protein CSARNLVQGLYYGYTF. The J gene is TRBJ1-2, the V gene TRBV20-1; 7 bases are a match to TRBD1. This CDR3 spans 16 amino acids. With V trimmed by 5 bases and J by 3 bases, 15 bases remained unmatched. The germline V gene encodes CDR1 DFQATT and CDR2 SNEGSKA (reference sequence).

Note on this clonotype: A much larger clone is a single base away; this may be a read error. The J gene is TRBJ2-7, the V gene TRBV7-8; D not certain. Germline-derived CDR1 and CDR2 are SGHVS and FQNEAQ. The CDR3 covers 13 residues. With 4 bases removed from V and 3 bases from J, the gap between germline ends came to 10 bases. In DNA form, the CDR3 reads TGTGCCAGCAGCTCAGGCGACGGCTACGAGCAGTACTTC. Translation: CASSSGDGYEQYF.

This clonotype has just a few counts. The chain joins TRBV4-3 to TRBJ2-5; tentative D call: TRBD2 (5 bases). V lost 0 bases to trimming and J lost 5 bases, with 22 bases between them. The CDR3 sequence is 18 residues long. CDR1 is LGHNA, CDR2 YSLEER, per germline. CDR3 sequence: CASSQELLRGITGETQYF. CDR3 DNA: TGCGCCAGCAGCCAAGAACTACTGCGAGGGATTACGGGGGAGACCCAGTACTTC.

This clonotype was found many times. V and J are TRBV6-1 and TRBJ2-7, with D tentatively TRBD1 (6 bases). Trimming left V 5 bases short and J 6 bases short, with 17 bases between. Germline values: CDR1 MNHNS, CDR2 SASEGT. There are 14 residues in the CDR3. DNA of the CDR3: TGTGCCAGCAGTTTGGACAGCTTCATCGCCGAGCAGTACTTC. Translation: CASSLDSFIAEQYF.

Many counts were recorded for this clonotype. J is TRBJ2-7 and V is TRBV12-3 or TRBV12-4; 8 nucleotides align to TRBD1. The CDR3 loop spans 14 amino acids. With 8 bases clipped from V and 1 base from J, the junction kept 7 bases outside the gene matches. The CDR3 is CASARTGRSYEQYF. CDR3 DNA: TGTGCCAGCGCTAGGACAGGGCGGTCCTACGAGCAGTACTTC.

The chain is built from TRBV9 and TRBJ2-1; D is unclear. Trimming pared 0 bases from V and 10 bases from J, leaving 8 bases between. Per germline, CDR1 SGDLS and CDR2 YYNGEE. The CDR3 contains 12 residues. CDR3 loop: CASSVGVGEQFF. In DNA form, the CDR3 reads TGTGCCAGCAGCGTAGGAGTAGGGGAGCAGTTCTTC.

This clonotype showed up many times. The rearrangement joins TRBV20-1 to TRBJ2-7; 10 bases align to TRBD1. Germline CDR1 reads DFQATT; CDR2 reads SNEGSKA (reference sequence). The CDR3 has 15 amino acids. V was pared by 0 bases and J by 4 bases, with 6 bases of the junction left unmatched. The chain's CDR3 is CSARDGGTGVYEQYF. CDR3 coding DNA: TGCAGTGCTAGAGATGGTGGGACAGGGGTATACGAGCAGTACTTC.

This clonotype occurred a few times. The chain has TRBV18 and TRBJ2-6; 8 bases agree with TRBD1. There are 18 residues in the CDR3. Trimming cost V 5 bases and J 1 base; bases outside gene matches: 10. Germline loops: CDR1 KGHSH, CDR2 LQKENI. The CDR3 sequence is CASSTYGTGGSGANVLTF. CDR3 in DNA: TGTGCCAGCTCAACTTACGGGACAGGAGGATCTGGGGCCAACGTCCTGACTTTC.

This clonotype was picked up many times. V and J are TRBV20-1 and TRBJ2-7; no definite D call. Germline V CDR1 and CDR2: DFQATT, SNEGSKA (reference sequence). The V end lost 3 bases, the J end lost 6 bases, and 9 bases lay between the germline ends. This CDR3 comprises 11 residues. Here the CDR3 reads CSARFVSEQYF. The CDR3 nucleotides read TGCAGTGCTAGGTTTGTTAGCGAGCAGTACTTC.

This clonotype came up a few times. This chain's CDR3 is CASSLNTQGVVGGELFF. For the CDR3, the DNA is TGCGCCAGCAGCCTAAACACACAAGGGGTCGTAGGCGGGGAGCTGTTTTTT. The rearrangement joins TRBV4-1 to TRBJ2-2, with D tentatively TRBD1 (5 bases). There are 17 residues in the CDR3. Between the trimmed V and J ends, which lost 4 bases and 7 bases, there was a span of 22 bases. Germline CDR1 and CDR2: MGHRA and YSYEKL.

The chain uses TRBV5-1 and TRBJ2-1, with D perhaps matching TRBD2 (6 bases). Trimming removed 2 bases at V and 5 bases at J, with 17 bases between. CDR3 length: 16 amino acids. Germline CDR1 and CDR2: SGHRS and YFSETQ. CDR3 DNA sequence: TGCGCCAGCAGCTTTGTGGCCGGGACTGTAAACAATGAGCAGTTCTTC. Its translation: CASSFVAGTVNNEQFF.

This clonotype has at least ten counts. The chain recombines TRBV20-1 with TRBJ2-7; 8 bases line up with TRBD2. The germline CDR1 and CDR2 sequences are DFQATT and SNEGSKA (reference sequence). Losses at the gene ends were 5 bases for V and 7 bases for J; bases not matched to a gene: 10. The CDR3 spans 13 residues. The CDR3 here is CSAVAGSGWEQYF. In nucleotides, the CDR3 is TGCAGTGCTGTAGCGGGGTCGGGATGGGAGCAGTACTTC.

In its sample, this clonotype was seen many times. J is TRBJ2-5 and V is TRBV6-2 or TRBV6-3; D remains unclear. V was clipped by 0 bases and J by 0 bases, with 5 bases between them. The CDR3 totals 14 residues. Germline V gene sequence: CDR1 MNHEY, CDR2 SVGEGT. CDR3 residues: CASSYSQYQETQYF. The CDR3 DNA is TGTGCCAGCAGTTACTCTCAGTACCAAGAGACCCAGTACTTC.

To note about this clonotype: A much larger clone differs by one base, so this may be a read error. The chain combines TRBV6-1 with TRBJ1-5; D perhaps matches TRBD1 (6 bases). Germline CDR1 and CDR2: MNHNS and SASEGT. The CDR3 is 14 amino acids. This CDR3 is CASRSNRERQSQHF. As DNA, the CDR3 is TGTGCCAGCAGATCTAACAGGGAGCGTCAGTCCCAGCATTTT.

This clonotype was seen ten or more times. The chain recombines TRBV20-1 with TRBJ2-7, with TRBD1 matching over 8 bases. Germline-derived CDR1 and CDR2 are DFQATT and SNEGSKA (reference sequence). After removal of 4 bases from V and 5 bases from J, the junction contained 4 bases not matched to a gene. The CDR3 has 12 residues. CDR3 nucleotides: TGCAGTGCTAACAGGGGGGACAACGAGCAGTACTTC. It translates to CSANRGDNEQYF.

Here the CDR3 DNA reads TGTGCCAGCTCACCACCGAATTTGCCCCTAGCGGGAGTGGGGGAGCAGTTCTTC. Residues: CASSPPNLPLAGVGEQFF. The chain links TRBV18 to TRBJ2-1, with TRBD2 identical over 10 bases. CDR1 is KGHSH, CDR2 LQKENI, per germline. After removal of 0 bases from V and 10 bases from J, the junction contained 15 bases not matched to a gene. This CDR3 comprises 18 residues.

The chain employs TRBV29-1 and TRBJ2-7; a possible D gene is TRBD2 (5 bases). The CDR3 totals 12 residues. Per the germline V gene, CDR1 is SQVTM and CDR2 is ANQGSEA. V lost 5 bases and J lost 0, with 8 bases in between. The CDR3 loop reads CSVPGSSYEQYF. Here the CDR3 DNA reads TGCAGCGTTCCGGGGAGCTCCTACGAGCAGTACTTC.

This clonotype was seen at least ten times. This sequence joins TRBV11-2 and TRBJ2-5; 7 nucleotides match TRBD2. Germline trimming cut 5 bases from V and 5 bases from J; bases unmatched to any gene: 11. Looked up from germline, CDR1 is SGHAT and CDR2 is FQNNGV. This CDR3 has 15 amino acids. In DNA form, the CDR3 reads TGTGCCAGCAGCGTACGGGGCGGGAGTCTGGAGACCCAGTACTTC. Protein sequence: CASSVRGGSLETQYF.

At least ten counts were recorded for this clonotype. The chain uses TRBV2 and TRBJ2-4; D possibly corresponds to TRBD1 (6 bases). V gave up 2 bases and J gave up 4 bases, with 12 bases separating them. Germline lookup yields CDR1 SNHLY and CDR2 FYNNEI. This CDR3 region has 15 residues. The CDR3 DNA reads as TGTGCCAGCAGTGAACTGCAGGGGAGTAAAAACATTCAGTACTTC. As protein: CASSELQGSKNIQYF.

This clonotype was counted ten times or more. The chain uses TRBV10-3 and TRBJ1-1; tentative D call: TRBD1 (5 bases). Trimming stripped 11 bases from V and 7 bases from J, with 17 bases between. Looked up from germline, CDR1 is ENHRY and CDR2 is SYGVKD. CDR3 size: 12 residues. In nucleotides, the CDR3 is TGTGCCGTCGATCCAGGGCGTGGTGAAGCTTTCTTT. It codes for CAVDPGRGEAFF.

The rearrangement links TRBV19 to TRBJ1-1; D is possibly TRBD1 (5 bases). CDR1 LNHDA and CDR2 SQIVND come from the germline V gene (reference sequence). V was trimmed by 2 bases and J by 1 base, leaving 8 bases between them. The length of the CDR3 is 14 residues. The CDR3 protein is CASSILGGNTEAFF. The CDR3, as DNA: TGTGCCAGTAGTATACTTGGGGGGAACACTGAAGCTTTCTTT.

This clonotype came up many times. The V gene is TRBV20-1, the J gene TRBJ2-2; a weak D match, TRBD1 (6 bases). V was trimmed by 0 bases and J by 0 bases, leaving 14 bases between them. CDR3 length: 17 residues. Germline V gene data show CDR1 as DFQATT and CDR2 as SNEGSKA (reference sequence). The CDR3 coding sequence is TGCAGTGCTAGAGATCTTACACAGGGCACGAACACCGGGGAGCTGTTTTTT. The encoded protein is CSARDLTQGTNTGELFF.

This clonotype was recorded a few times. J is TRBJ2-1 and V is TRBV5-4; a weak D match, TRBD2 (6 bases). Germline-derived CDR1 and CDR2 are SGHNT and YYREEE (reference sequence). CDR3 length equals 14 residues. V was clipped by 6 bases and J by 6 bases, with 16 bases between them. CDR3 loop: CASTRGLGLNEQFF. CDR3 DNA sequence: TGTGCCAGCACCCGGGGACTGGGACTCAATGAGCAGTTCTTC.

This clonotype was observed at least ten times. V usage is TRBV7-2 and J usage is TRBJ2-3; D is undetermined. Deletions cut 3 bases from V and 0 bases from J, with 10 bases between. CDR3 size: 15 residues. Germline V gene lookup returns CDR1 SGHTA and CDR2 FQGNSA. CDR3 nucleotides: TGTGCCAGCAGCTTCTCCCGAGAAAGCACAGATACGCAGTATTTT. Protein sequence: CASSFSRESTDTQYF.

The V call is TRBV27, the J call TRBJ2-7, with 11 bases matching TRBD2. The trim removed 6 bases at V and 1 base at J, leaving 5 bases unmatched. CDR1 is MNHEY, CDR2 SMNVEV, per germline (reference sequence). This CDR3 has 15 amino acids. The CDR3 nucleotides are TGTGCCAGCAGGGGGGGACTAGCGGATTCCTACGAGCAGTACTTC. Protein: CASRGGLADSYEQYF.

This clonotype was detected ten times or more. The genes are TRBV24-1 and TRBJ1-6; D is uncertain. CDR1 is KGHDR, CDR2 SFDVKD, per germline. The V end lost 2 bases, the J end lost 7 bases, and 5 bases lay between the germline ends. The CDR3 totals 13 residues. Here the CDR3 DNA reads TGTGCCACCAGTGATTACGAGAATTCACCCCTCCACTTT. It encodes CATSDYENSPLHF.

This clonotype was recorded many times. The chain uses TRBV7-2 and TRBJ2-2; D not resolved. Trimming removed 4 bases from V and 8 bases from J, with 8 bases in between. Germline V lookup: CDR1 SGHTA, CDR2 FQGNSA. This CDR3 spans 12 amino acids. CDR3 in amino acids: CASSWEAGELFF. CDR3 in DNA: TGTGCCAGCAGCTGGGAAGCGGGGGAGCTGTTTTTT.

The sample holds a few counts of this clonotype. The chain carries TRBV14 and TRBJ2-1; D remains ambiguous. CDR3 length: 14 residues. Germline V gene data show CDR1 as SGHDN and CDR2 as FVKESK. Deletions cut 1 base from V and 14 bases from J, with 18 bases between. CDR3: CASSQGSAPDHEFF. The CDR3 DNA is TGTGCCAGCAGCCAAGGCTCGGCACCGGATCACGAGTTCTTC.

V is TRBV7-6 and J is TRBJ2-7; 12 nucleotides line up with TRBD2. The CDR3 totals 13 residues. Looked up from germline, CDR1 is SGHVS and CDR2 is FNYEAQ. J was trimmed by 10 bases and V by 5 bases; bases with no gene match: 6. The CDR3 is CASSDRLAGDQYF. Written as DNA, the CDR3 is TGTGCCAGCAGCGATCGACTAGCGGGAGATCAGTACTTC.